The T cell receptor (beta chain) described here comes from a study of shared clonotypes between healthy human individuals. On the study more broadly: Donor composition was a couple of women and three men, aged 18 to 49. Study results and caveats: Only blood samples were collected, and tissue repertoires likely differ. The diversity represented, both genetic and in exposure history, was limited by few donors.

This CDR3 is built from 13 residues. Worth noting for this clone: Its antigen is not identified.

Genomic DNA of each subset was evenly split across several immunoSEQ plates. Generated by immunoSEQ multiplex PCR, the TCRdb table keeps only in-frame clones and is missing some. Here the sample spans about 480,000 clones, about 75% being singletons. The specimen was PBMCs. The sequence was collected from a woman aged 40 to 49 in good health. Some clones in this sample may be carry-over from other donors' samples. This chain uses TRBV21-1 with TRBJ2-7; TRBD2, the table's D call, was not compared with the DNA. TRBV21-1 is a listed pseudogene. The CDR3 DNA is TGTGCCAGGCATGGGAGTCAGTTCTACGAGCAGTACTTC. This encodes CARHGSQFYEQYF.